This T cell receptor (beta chain) was identified during a study of cytomegalovirus exposure and HLA in healthy donors. Whole-study results and caveats: Exclusion applied to some V segments, including TRBV6-2 and TRBV6-3, as they were indistinguishable. It was reported that the classifier diagnosed cytomegalovirus status with high specificity and sensitivity in both the original and validation cohorts.

Per germline, CDR1 SEHNR and CDR2 FQNEAQ (reference sequence). This CDR3 is built from 14 residues. PCR was performed using 60 Vbeta and 13 Jbeta primers. TCRdb's table, derived via immunoSEQ multiplex PCR, lists solely in-frame clones and lacks some. The repertoire holds some 160,000 clones, with approximately 83% as singletons. To note about this clone: Antigen: not known.

Donors likely had unrecorded immune exposures despite being nominally healthy when sampled. Sequencing was carried out using PBMCs. This chain joins TRBV7-9 and TRBJ1-1; possibly TRBD1 for D (5 bases). The receptor's source is a woman aged 40 to 50 in good health and CMV-seronegative. The CDR3 sequence: CLGVDGLKGTEAFF. The CDR3 DNA reads as TGTCTAGGGGTGGACGGGCTAAAGGGCACTGAAGCTTTCTTT.